Shown below are 22 T cell receptor beta chains from a single sample sequenced in a study of identical twins. MiXCR, run by TCRdb on the 5' RACE reads, gives a single entry per CDR3 protein. The table has about 1.7 million distinct CDR3 sequences, less than 35% seen once; the top ten hold around 0.25%. The sequencing input was cord blood. These receptors all come from a newborn girl in good health.

This clonotype appeared a few times. The rearrangement joins TRBV4-2 to TRBJ2-1, with 16 bases identical to TRBD2. The CDR3 sequence is 19 residues long. Germline V CDR1 and CDR2: LGHNA, YNFKEQ. The J segment lost 6 bases and the V segment lost 3 bases, leaving 11 bases of the junction unmatched. CDR3 coding DNA: TGTGCCAGCAGCCACTGGGGACTAGCGGGAGGGCCCTTTACCAATGAGCAGTTCTTC. It is translated as CASSHWGLAGGPFTNEQFF.

This clonotype was seen a few times. The rearrangement links TRBV11-2 to TRBJ2-1; 15 nucleotides line up with TRBD2. The germline V gene encodes CDR1 SGHAT and CDR2 FQNNGV. The ends lost 5 bases at V and 0 bases at J; junction bases unmatched: 8. This CDR3 is 19 amino acids long. In DNA, the CDR3 is TGTGCCAGCAGCACCCGGACTAGCGGGGGGGTAAGCTCCTACAATGAGCAGTTCTTC. Amino acids: CASSTRTSGGVSSYNEQFF.

This rearrangement joins TRBV5-1 to TRBJ2-5; D is possibly TRBD1 (6 bases). CDR1 SGHRS and CDR2 YFSETQ come from the germline V gene. There are 14 residues in the CDR3. Trimming cost V 1 base and J 3 bases, with 10 bases left between them. CDR3 in DNA: TGCGCCAGCAGCTTGCCAGGGGTTGAAGAGACCCAGTACTTC. Translated, it gives CASSLPGVEETQYF.

This clonotype has only a few counts. The gene calls are TRBV6-6 and TRBJ2-3, with TRBD2 matching over 10 bases. Trimming took 2 bases from V and 4 from J; bases not matched to a gene: 3. Germline assignment: CDR1 MNHNY and CDR2 SVGAGI (reference sequence). The CDR3 is 15 residues long. DNA for the CDR3: TGTGCCAGCAGTTACGCTAGCGGGAGTGCAGATACGCAGTATTTT. Translating gives CASSYASGSADTQYF.

This clonotype was picked up a small number of times. The rearrangement uses TRBV4-1 and TRBJ2-7; 14 nucleotides match TRBD2. Trimming at V came to 4 bases and at J to 5 bases, leaving 7 bases not matched to a gene. CDR3 size: 16 residues. Germline V gene data show CDR1 as MGHRA and CDR2 as YSYEKL. The CDR3 spells CASSLGTSGSWNEQYF. The CDR3 nucleotides are TGCGCCAGCAGCCTTGGGACTAGCGGGAGTTGGAACGAGCAGTACTTC.

The chain joins TRBV4-1 to TRBJ2-1; D is undetermined. With 0 bases removed from V and 7 bases from J, the gap between germline ends came to 19 bases. The CDR3 totals 17 residues. Germline V gene lookup returns CDR1 MGHRA and CDR2 YSYEKL. The CDR3 nucleotides read TGCGCCAGCAGCCAAGAGGAAGGGTCGTGGGGTTGGAATGAGCAGTTCTTC. As protein: CASSQEEGSWGWNEQFF.

This clonotype was seen a few times. This chain links TRBV19 with TRBJ2-4, with D unclear. V lost 5 bases and J 5 bases, leaving 13 bases between the germline ends. This CDR3 is built from 14 residues. Germline V lookup: CDR1 LNHDA, CDR2 SQIVND (reference sequence). The CDR3 coding sequence is TGTGCCAGTAGTGGCCTAGATACGGAAAACATTCAGTACTTC. Residues: CASSGLDTENIQYF.

Concerning this clonotype itself: This clone may be a read error of a much larger clone one base away. The chain combines TRBV29-1 with TRBJ2-3; the match to TRBD1 covers 8 bases. The germline V gene has CDR1 SQVTM and CDR2 ANQGSEA. The CDR3 loop spans 14 amino acids. The CDR3 DNA is TGCAGCGTTCCAGGGGGCACTAGCACAGGTACGCAGTATTTT. Its translation is CSVPGGTSTGTQYF.

In this sample, this clonotype turned up many times. The chain is built from TRBV10-3 and TRBJ2-3, with D unclear. This CDR3 region has 11 residues. Trimming shortened V by 4 bases and J by 2 bases, and 1 base separated the two germline ends. Germline V gene data show CDR1 as ENHRY and CDR2 as SYGVKD. The CDR3 sequence is CAISVTDTQYF. CDR3 bases: TGTGCCATCAGTGTCACAGATACGCAGTATTTT.

This clonotype was found many times. V usage is TRBV12-3 or TRBV12-4 and J usage is TRBJ1-2; D might be TRBD1 (6 bases). The CDR3 extends over 12 amino acids. Trimming pared 10 bases from V and 6 bases from J, leaving 15 bases between. The CDR3: CAIRGGANGYTF. CDR3 sequence (DNA): TGTGCCATCCGAGGGGGGGCGAATGGCTACACCTTC.

This clonotype has just a few counts. The V call is TRBV12-3 or TRBV12-4, the J call TRBJ2-5; the match to TRBD2 covers 16 bases. The CDR3 loop spans 18 amino acids. V lost 6 bases, J lost 11 bases, and 18 bases stayed unmatched. The CDR3 coding sequence is TGTGCCAGCAGAGGACAGGCCGGGACTAGCGGGAGGGACAATGAGCAGTACTTC. Amino acids: CASRGQAGTSGRDNEQYF.

Only a few counts were recorded for this clonotype. This chain uses TRBV4-1 with TRBJ2-3, with D maybe TRBD2 (5 bases). Trimming stripped 0 bases from V and 1 base from J, with 11 bases between. From germline, CDR1 is MGHRA and CDR2 YSYEKL. This CDR3 is built from 16 residues. DNA of the CDR3: TGCGCCAGCAGCCAAGATCCGGACTCCCGCACAGATACGCAGTATTTT. It encodes CASSQDPDSRTDTQYF.

This sequence joins TRBV21-1 and TRBJ1-2; the table names TRBD1, a call not compared with the DNA. TRBV21-1 represents a pseudogene. The CDR3 has 15 residues. The CDR3, as DNA: TGTGCCAGCAGCAATCATCCAGGGGGCGACTATGGCTACACCTTC. Translating gives CASSNHPGGDYGYTF.

This clonotype was seen only a few times. CDR3 DNA sequence: TGCAGTGCTTCCCAGCCTAGCGGGAGGGCCGCCGAGCAGTACTTC. It codes for CSASQPSGRAAEQYF. The chain has TRBV20-1 and TRBJ2-5; 12 positions agree with TRBD2. The end of the DNA is better explained by TRBJ2-7, so the J call may be wrong. This CDR3 has 15 amino acids. The germline V gene has CDR1 DFQATT and CDR2 SNEGSKA (reference sequence).

The chain has TRBV20-1 and TRBJ1-5, with 7 bases aligning to TRBD1. The CDR3 contains 12 residues. Germline-derived CDR1 and CDR2 are DFQATT and SNEGSKA (reference sequence). V lost 5 bases, J lost 6 bases, and 4 bases stayed unmatched. CDR3 residues: CSAPAGGQPQHF. DNA of the CDR3: TGCAGTGCTCCTGCAGGGGGTCAGCCCCAGCATTTT.

This clonotype was seen only once. The chain combines TRBV3-1 with TRBJ1-2; D is uncertain. The V end was cut by 0 bases, the J end by 7 bases, with 12 bases between. The length of the CDR3 is 14 residues. Germline CDR1 LGHDT, CDR2 YNNKEL (reference sequence). CDR3 protein: CASSQEPRPCGYTF. CDR3 DNA: TGTGCCAGCAGCCAAGAACCGAGGCCCTGTGGCTACACCTTC.

This clonotype came up a few times. Here the CDR3 DNA reads TGTGCCAGCAGTCCTTACTCAGAATACACAGATACGCAGTATTTT. Protein sequence: CASSPYSEYTDTQYF. This chain connects TRBV28 to TRBJ2-3; D gene unclear. Deletions cut 5 bases from V and 2 bases from J, with 14 bases between. Looked up from germline, CDR1 is MDHEN and CDR2 is SYDVKM. The CDR3 loop spans 15 amino acids.

The J gene is TRBJ2-5, the V gene TRBV28; TRBD2 matches 11 bases. The CDR3 is 16 residues long. V was clipped by 3 bases and J by 8 bases; unmatched bases: 11. Germline CDR1 is MDHEN and CDR2 is SYDVKM. DNA for the CDR3: TGTGCCAGCAGTTTGACGACTAGCGGGGACCCCGGAACCCAGTACTTC. Its translation is CASSLTTSGDPGTQYF.

The genes are TRBV6-1 and TRBJ1-4; D is undetermined. The germline CDR1 and CDR2 sequences are MNHNS and SASEGT. V dropped 1 base and J dropped 8 bases, with 8 bases sitting between them. The length of the CDR3 is 13 residues. CDR3: CASSEVGREKLFF. As DNA, the CDR3 is TGTGCCAGCAGTGAAGTGGGGAGGGAAAAACTGTTTTTT.

As to this clonotype: A much larger clone differs by one base, so this may be a read error. The V and J genes are TRBV29-1 and TRBJ1-2; perhaps TRBD1 as D (5 bases). Germline values: CDR1 SQVTM, CDR2 ANQGSEA. CDR3 size: 13 residues. This chain's CDR3 is CGVDFQGSLGYTF. As DNA, the CDR3 is TGCGGCGTTGATTTCCAGGGAAGCCTCGGCTACACCTTC. The full variable domain, rest sourced from reference TRBV29-1 and TRBJ1-2, is SAVISQKPSRDICQRGTSLTIQCQVDSQVTMMFWYRQQPGQSLTLIATANQGSEATYESGFVIDKFPISRPNLTFSTLTVSNMSPEDSSIYLCGVDFQGSLGYTFGSGTRLTVV.

This clonotype is a singleton in its sample. J is TRBJ1-1 and V is TRBV5-1, with 7 bases that match TRBD1. V gave up 4 bases and J gave up 0 bases; unmatched junction bases: 12. The CDR3 contains 17 residues. In germline, CDR1 is SGHRS, CDR2 YFSETQ. DNA for the CDR3: TGCGCCAGCAGCCGTCCCGACAGGGACCTCATGAACACTGAAGCTTTCTTT. Its translation is CASSRPDRDLMNTEAFF.

The V call is TRBV7-9, the J call TRBJ1-2; D ambiguous. This CDR3 has 15 amino acids. Germline V gives CDR1 SEHNR, CDR2 FQNEAQ (reference sequence). The V and J ends lost 1 base and 4 bases respectively, with 13 bases between them. In DNA form, the CDR3 reads TGTGCCAGCAGCTTAGAGGCTGCACCTGTCTATGGCTACACCTTC. Amino acid sequence: CASSLEAAPVYGYTF.